This TCR beta chain emerged from a study of blood T cell repertoires in COVID-19. This clone occurred once. Sequencing used immunoSEQ multiplex PCR; TCRdb keeps in-frame clones, though not all of them. The sample consists of over 100,000 clones, approximately 84% of them appearing once. V was pared by 1 base and J by 1 base, with 0 bases of the junction left unmatched. The CDR3 sequence is 15 residues long. Germline V gives CDR1 MGHDK, CDR2 SYGVNS. The rearrangement links TRBV25-1 to TRBJ1-3, with TRBD1 matching over 8 bases. Sequencing used peripheral blood. This clonotype was obtained from a man aged 55 to 70 with acute or convalescent COVID-19. CDR3 nucleotide sequence: TGTGCCAGCAGTGAATGGACAGGGTCTGGAAACACCATATATTTT. The encoded protein is CASSEWTGSGNTIYF. The full variable domain, its missing parts supplied by reference TRBV25-1 and TRBJ1-3, is EADIYQTPRYLVIGTGKKITLECSQTMGHDKMYWYQQDPGMELHLIHYSYGVNSTEKGDLSSESTVSRIRTEHFPLTLESARPSHTSQYLCASSEWTGSGNTIYFGEGSWLTVV.